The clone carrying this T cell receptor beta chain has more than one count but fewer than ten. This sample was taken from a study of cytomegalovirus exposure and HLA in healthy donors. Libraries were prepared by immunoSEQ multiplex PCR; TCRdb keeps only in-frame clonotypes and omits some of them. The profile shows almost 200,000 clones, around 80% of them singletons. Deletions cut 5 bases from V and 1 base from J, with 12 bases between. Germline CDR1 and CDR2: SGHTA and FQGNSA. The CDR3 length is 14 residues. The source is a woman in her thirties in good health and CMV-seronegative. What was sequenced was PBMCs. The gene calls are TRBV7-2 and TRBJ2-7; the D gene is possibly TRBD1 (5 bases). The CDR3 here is CASSRQSRSYEQYF. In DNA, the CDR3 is TGTGCCAGCAGCCGACAGTCGAGGTCCTACGAGCAGTACTTC.